This entry lists 4 T cell receptor beta chains sequenced from one sample in a study of blood T cell repertoires in COVID-19. Using immunoSEQ multiplex PCR, the repertoire was profiled, and TCRdb retains in-frame clones only, with some absent. The data contain around 80,000 clones, around nine tenths of them singletons. Sequenced sample: peripheral blood. Every receptor here comes from a man at least 80 years old with active or convalescent COVID-19.

This clone was seen only a few times. J is TRBJ1-1 and V is TRBV10-2, with D hard to call. Germline loops: CDR1 WSHSY, CDR2 SAAADI. V dropped 9 bases and J dropped 4 bases, with 18 bases sitting between them. CDR3 size: 14 residues. As DNA, the CDR3 is TGCGCCAGTCGGGGAGCACGGAGTTTCACTGAAGCTTTCTTT. Protein: CASRGARSFTEAFF.

The chain uses TRBV2 and TRBJ1-2; 12 positions match TRBD1. This CDR3 has 15 amino acids. Losses at the gene ends were 7 bases for V and 7 bases for J; bases not matched to a gene: 10. Per the germline V gene, CDR1 is SNHLY and CDR2 is FYNNEI. CDR3 loop: CASTIWDRGPGGYTF. CDR3 nucleotides: TGTGCCAGCACCATCTGGGACAGGGGGCCTGGTGGCTACACCTTC.

The chain uses TRBV19 and TRBJ2-1; 8 nucleotides match TRBD2. The length of the CDR3 is 15 residues. The trim removed 5 bases at V and 2 bases at J, leaving 5 bases unmatched. The germline CDR1 and CDR2 sequences are LNHDA and SQIVND (reference sequence). In nucleotides, the CDR3 is TGTGCCAGTAGTGTTACTAGCGGTACCTACAATGAGCAGTTCTTC. It codes for CASSVTSGTYNEQFF.

This chain links TRBV5-1 with TRBJ2-3, with 8 bases aligning to TRBD1. Germline loops: CDR1 SGHRS, CDR2 YFSETQ. The V segment lost 4 bases and the J segment 6 bases; nucleotides outside the gene matches: 10. The CDR3 is 15 amino acids. CDR3 sequence reads: CASSRQGARLDTQYF. The CDR3 DNA reads TGCGCCAGCAGCCGGCAGGGGGCGCGGTTGGATACGCAGTATTTT.